This T cell receptor beta chain was sequenced during a study of molecular identifiers for immune sequencing clone quantification. Of note for this clonotype: Its antigen is not identified. This sequence may be a read error, since a much larger clone differs from it by one base.

Findings of the study overall: Because of identical TCR molecules sharing a barcode, sizes of highly expanded clones could be underestimated.

With 10%, 30% or 50% of RNA, roughly 18,000 to 1,100,000 naive CD8 T cells were sequenced. A CD8+CD4-CCR7+CD45RA+ gate was used to sort naive CD8 T cells. TCRdb re-derived calls from the PCR reads in MiXCR, one entry per CDR3 protein. The sample yields about 54,000 distinct CDR3 sequences, approximately 26% seen once. CDR1 and CDR2 (germline): MNHNY, SVGAGI (reference sequence). The CDR3 consists of 15 residues. This receptor was taken from a human donor in good health. Some libraries in this study had Jurkat cell RNA spiked in. The chain combines TRBV6-6 with TRBJ1-1; TRBD1 agrees at 8 bases. What was sequenced was naive CD8+ T cells from blood, with Jurkat cell RNA spiked in. As to subset: FACS-sorted CD8+CD4-CCR7+CD45RA+ naive T cells. CDR3 protein: CASSSDGQGFTEASF. CDR3 in DNA: TGTGCCAGCAGCTCCGACGGACAGGGATTCACTGAAGCTTCCTTT.